This TCR beta chain was recovered during a study of human CD8 memory T cell subsets. This clonotype is identified as large from frequency. The target antigen is unknown. Regarding the study as a whole: Estimation by Chao1 suggested that stem-like memory T cells had more diversity than did precursor exhausted T cells.

Germline CDR1 is SGHAT and CDR2 is FQNNGV. This CDR3 region has 18 residues. UMI-labeled 5' RACE was used, and it produced the TCR beta libraries. TCRdb processed the 5' RACE reads again and assigns one entry to each CDR3 protein, with no DNA. This table holds about 5,500 distinct CDR3 sequences. The gene calls are TRBV11-2 and TRBJ2-2; absent DNA, TCRdb's TRBD1 call cannot be checked. The sequence derives from a human donor in good health. Sequencing was performed on CD8+ T cells from PBMCs. The chain's CDR3 is CASSLEASGGYNTGELFF.